What follows is one T cell receptor (beta chain) and its context. Germline assignment: CDR1 SGHRS and CDR2 YFSETQ. The CDR3 has 14 residues. Trimming took 4 bases from V and 4 from J, leaving 14 bases between them. The repertoire was sequenced with immunoSEQ multiplex PCR; TCRdb's copy has only in-frame clones and lacks some. The table records some 60,000 clones, 80% of them present only once. The entry originates in a study of blood T cell repertoires in COVID-19. Sequenced input: peripheral blood. This sequence joins TRBV5-1 and TRBJ1-2; TRBD1 might be the D (5 bases). The clonotype originates from a man in his 60s with acute or convalescent COVID-19. As DNA, the CDR3 is TGCGCCAGCAGCCAGGGAGGGGAGGGCTATGGCTACACCTTC. It translates to CASSQGGEGYGYTF.